The 21 T cell receptor beta chains listed next were all sequenced from one sample in a study of cytomegalovirus exposure and HLA in healthy donors. The PCR employed 60 Vbeta primers together with 13 Jbeta primers. The method was immunoSEQ multiplex PCR; TCRdb's version includes in-frame clones alone and lacks a portion of them. The sample has approximately 300,000 clones; 80% are singletons. Specimen: PBMCs. Every receptor here comes from a girl aged 2-10 years in good health and CMV-seronegative.

The J gene is TRBJ1-1, the V gene TRBV5-5; TRBD1 matches at 7 bases. With 4 bases clipped from V and 0 bases from J, the junction kept 21 bases outside the gene matches. Per the germline V gene, CDR1 is SGHKS and CDR2 is YYEKEE (reference sequence). The CDR3 extends over 20 amino acids. This CDR3 reads CASSQWAGGIGGLMNTEAFF. The CDR3 DNA sequence: TGTGCCAGCAGCCAGTGGGCAGGGGGGATCGGCGGCCTCATGAACACTGAAGCTTTCTTT. Drawing the rest from reference TRBV5-5 and TRBJ1-1, the complete variable domain is DAGVTQSPTHLIKTRGQQVTLRCSPISGHKSVSWYQQVLGQGPQFIFQYYEKEERGRGNFPDRFSARQFPNYSSELNVNALLLGDSALYLCASSQWAGGIGGLMNTEAFFGQGTRLTVV.

The CDR3 sequence: CASSLVAGAAFEFGYTF. The CDR3 nucleotides read TGTGCCAGCAGCTTAGTCGCAGGGGCCGCGTTCGAGTTTGGCTACACCTTC. The J gene is TRBJ1-2, the V gene TRBV7-4; D perhaps matches TRBD1 (6 bases). V was shortened by 1 base and J by 7 bases, with 22 bases between the two germline ends. The CDR3 extends over 17 amino acids. Germline values: CDR1 SGHVT, CDR2 SQSDAQ.

The chain combines TRBV27 with TRBJ1-6, with TRBD1 identical over 10 bases. V lost 6 bases to trimming and J lost 8 bases; unmatched junction nucleotides: 4. The CDR3 is made up of 14 amino acids. Per the germline V gene, CDR1 is MNHEY and CDR2 is SMNVEV (reference sequence). The CDR3 DNA follows: TGTGCCAGCAGGGGACAGGGGAGTTATTCACCCCTCCACTTT. Translation: CASRGQGSYSPLHF.

The chain is built from TRBV7-8 and TRBJ1-5; no clear D. Looked up from germline, CDR1 is SGHVS and CDR2 is FQNEAQ. The germline V and J ends were trimmed by 4 bases and 6 bases, with 10 bases remaining between them. The CDR3 is 13 residues long. CDR3 residues: CASSSHMAQPQHF. CDR3 DNA sequence: TGTGCCAGCAGCTCCCACATGGCTCAGCCCCAGCATTTT.

This chain links TRBV7-2 with TRBJ2-5, with 8 positions matching TRBD1. V lost 5 bases and J lost 4; bases outside the gene matches: 12. The CDR3 covers 16 residues. The germline V gene has CDR1 SGHTA and CDR2 FQGNSA. This chain's CDR3 is CASSRMAGGRGETQYF. The CDR3 bases are TGTGCCAGCAGCCGGATGGCAGGGGGCCGGGGAGAGACCCAGTACTTC.

The gene calls are TRBV19 and TRBJ2-1; D perhaps matches TRBD1 (6 bases). The V and J ends lost 6 bases and 6 bases respectively, with 24 bases between them. The germline CDR1 and CDR2 sequences are LNHDA and SQIVND (reference sequence). CDR3 length: 17 residues. The chain's CDR3 is CASRVGSTGHVTNEQFF. DNA for the CDR3: TGTGCCAGTAGGGTTGGATCGACAGGCCACGTAACCAATGAGCAGTTCTTC.

CDR3 sequence: CASSTGTSGRETYEQYF. In DNA form, the CDR3 reads TGTGCCAGCAGCACCGGGACTAGCGGGAGGGAGACCTACGAGCAGTACTTC. The rearrangement joins TRBV13 to TRBJ2-7; 16 positions match TRBD2. The length of the CDR3 is 17 residues. From germline, CDR1 is PRHDT and CDR2 FYEKMQ (reference sequence). After removal of 5 bases from V and 2 bases from J, the junction contained 6 bases not matched to a gene.

The CDR3 DNA reads as TGTGCCAGCAGCCCTCGGGACAGTGCCTACGAGCAGTACTTC. Protein: CASSPRDSAYEQYF. This sequence joins TRBV4-2 and TRBJ2-7; 7 nucleotides agree with TRBD1. This CDR3 has 14 amino acids. CDR1 and CDR2 (germline): LGHNA, YNFKEQ. Trimming removed 4 bases from V and 2 bases from J; junction bases left unmatched: 5.

This clone was counted a few times. This CDR3 reads CASSYDRDRESGYTF. Written as DNA, the CDR3 is TGTGCCAGCAGTTACGATCGGGACAGGGAGAGCGGCTACACCTTC. The rearrangement joins TRBV6-6 to TRBJ1-2, with TRBD1 matching over 9 bases. Germline V gene data show CDR1 as MNHNY and CDR2 as SVGAGI (reference sequence). This CDR3 has 15 residues. The V gene end was trimmed by 2 bases and the J gene end by 8 bases; junction bases not matched to a gene: 9.

This clone was detected once. The genes are TRBV7-8 and TRBJ1-2; 7 positions match TRBD1. The CDR3 loop spans 18 amino acids. The J segment lost 3 bases and the V segment lost 1 base, leaving 14 bases of the junction unmatched. Germline CDR1 and CDR2: SGHVS and FQNEAQ. The CDR3 sequence is CASSLGADRVRSYYGYTF. The CDR3 DNA sequence: TGTGCCAGCAGCTTAGGGGCTGACAGGGTTCGATCCTACTATGGCTACACCTTC.

V and J are TRBV10-2 and TRBJ1-1; D is possibly TRBD1 (6 bases). CDR1 and CDR2 from the germline V gene are WSHSY and SAAADI. Trimming stripped 5 bases from V and 3 bases from J, with 16 bases between. The CDR3 has 15 amino acids. CDR3 protein: CASSFSQGRDTEAFF. As DNA, the CDR3 is TGCGCCAGCAGTTTTAGTCAGGGGCGAGACACTGAAGCTTTCTTT.

The chain has TRBV4-1 and TRBJ2-1, with 16 nucleotides matching TRBD2. In germline, CDR1 is MGHRA, CDR2 YSYEKL. After removal of 1 base from V and 8 bases from J, the junction contained 20 bases not matched to a gene. The CDR3 contains 22 residues. This chain's CDR3 is CASSQGPTGTSGRAFTEDEQFF. CDR3 DNA sequence: TGCGCCAGCAGCCAAGGTCCGACCGGGACTAGCGGGAGGGCCTTTACAGAGGATGAGCAGTTCTTC.

V gene TRBV29-1 combines with J gene TRBJ2-1; the D is unclear. With 7 bases removed from V and 16 bases from J, the gap between germline ends came to 17 bases. The CDR3 loop spans 10 amino acids. In germline, CDR1 is SQVTM, CDR2 ANQGSEA. CDR3 nucleotide sequence: TGCAGCGCCCTTGAGGTAGCATATTTCTTC. It yields the protein CSALEVAYFF.

This clone was seen a single time. The V call is TRBV27, the J call TRBJ1-2; 8 bases map to TRBD1. The germline V gene encodes CDR1 MNHEY and CDR2 SMNVEV (reference sequence). CDR3 length: 13 residues. After removal of 3 bases from V and 6 bases from J, the junction contained 3 bases not matched to a gene. CDR3 sequence: CASSFRTGNGYTF. The CDR3, as DNA: TGTGCCAGCAGTTTCCGGACAGGGAATGGCTACACCTTC.

The V and J genes are TRBV7-9 and TRBJ1-2, with no clear D. CDR1 and CDR2 from the germline V gene are SEHNR and FQNEAQ (reference sequence). The CDR3 totals 15 residues. V lost 1 base to trimming and J lost 6 bases, with 15 bases between them. The CDR3 DNA is TGTGCCAGCAGCTTAGGGGTTCCCACGACTAATGGCTACACCTTC. This gives the protein CASSLGVPTTNGYTF.

The V and J genes are TRBV5-4 and TRBJ1-2, with TRBD1 identical over 12 bases. CDR1 is SGHNT and CDR2 is YYREEE in the germline V gene (reference sequence). J lost 8 bases, V lost 3 bases, and 5 bases had no gene match. The CDR3 spans 14 residues. The DNA for the CDR3 is TGTGCCAGCAGCTCGGGACAGGGGGCTCGGGGCTACACCTTC. Its protein is CASSSGQGARGYTF.

In its sample, this clone was seen once. The chain combines TRBV7-2 with TRBJ1-2; 7 positions match TRBD1. CDR1 and CDR2 (germline): SGHTA, FQGNSA. V lost 5 bases to trimming and J lost 2 bases; unmatched junction nucleotides: 2. This CDR3 spans 13 amino acids. The CDR3 bases are TGTGCCAGCAGCGTCAGGGGGAACTATGGCTACACCTTC. This codes for CASSVRGNYGYTF.

The chain has TRBV5-1 and TRBJ1-1; maybe TRBD1 (5 bases). The CDR3 sequence is 15 residues long. Trimming removed 5 bases at V and 0 bases at J, with 14 bases between. The germline V gene encodes CDR1 SGHRS and CDR2 YFSETQ. The chain's CDR3 is CASRTEFKMNTEAFF. The CDR3 DNA is TGCGCCAGCAGGACAGAATTCAAAATGAACACTGAAGCTTTCTTT.

The chain links TRBV18 to TRBJ2-3; D may be TRBD1 (6 bases). Germline loops: CDR1 KGHSH, CDR2 LQKENI. CDR3 length: 16 amino acids. With 3 bases removed from V and 6 bases from J, the gap between germline ends came to 19 bases. The CDR3 region has the DNA TGTGCCAGCTCACCCCTGACAGGTGGGAAATTTGATACGCAGTATTTT. This translates into CASSPLTGGKFDTQYF.

This chain uses TRBV7-9 with TRBJ1-1, with D perhaps matching TRBD1 (5 bases). Germline V lookup: CDR1 SEHNR, CDR2 FQNEAQ (reference sequence). This CDR3 contains 16 residues. The V end was cut by 7 bases, the J end by 1 base, with 19 bases between. The CDR3 here is CASTPSAGGTNTEAFF. The CDR3 DNA reads as TGTGCCAGCACGCCCTCTGCGGGGGGAACGAACACTGAAGCTTTCTTT. Based on the CDR3 plus reference TRBV7-9 and TRBJ1-1, the full variable domain is DTGVSQNPRHKITKRGQNVTFRCDPISEHNRLYWYRQTLGQGPEFLTYFQNEAQLEKSRLLSDRFSAERPKGSFSTLEIQRTEQGDSAMYLCASTPSAGGTNTEAFFGQGTRLTVV.

The genes are TRBV27 and TRBJ2-2, with a tentative D call TRBD1 (5 bases). Germline CDR1 and CDR2: MNHEY and SMNVEV (reference sequence). CDR3 length: 16 residues. The V end lost 2 bases, the J end lost 9 bases, and 19 bases lay between the germline ends. CDR3 sequence (DNA): TGTGCCAGCAGTTTACAAGCAGGGCCCCAAGCGCGGGAGCTGTTTTTT. Amino acids: CASSLQAGPQARELFF.